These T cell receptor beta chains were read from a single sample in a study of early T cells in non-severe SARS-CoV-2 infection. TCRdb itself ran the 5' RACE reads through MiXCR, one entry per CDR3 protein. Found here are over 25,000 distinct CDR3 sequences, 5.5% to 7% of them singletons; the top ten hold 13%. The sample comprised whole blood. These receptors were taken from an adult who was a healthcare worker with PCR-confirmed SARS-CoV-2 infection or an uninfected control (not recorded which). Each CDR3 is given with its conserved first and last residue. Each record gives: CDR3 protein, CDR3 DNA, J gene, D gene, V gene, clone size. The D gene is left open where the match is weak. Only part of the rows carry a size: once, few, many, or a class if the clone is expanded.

CDR3aa: CAIRAQGQGPDTEAFF; CDR3nt: TGTGCCATCAGGGCTCAAGGACAGGGCCCGGACACTGAAGCTTTCTTT; j_gene: TRBJ1-1; d_gene: TRBD1; v_gene: TRBV10-3; abundance: few
CDR3aa: CASSPPSRPGALHYEQYF; CDR3nt: TGTGCCAGCTCACCACCATCGCGGCCGGGGGCCCTTCACTACGAGCAGTACTTC; j_gene: TRBJ2-7; d_gene: -; v_gene: TRBV18; abundance: many
CDR3aa: CASSWPSPAGEAFF; CDR3nt: TGCGCCAGCAGCTGGCCTTCTCCGGCAGGGGAAGCTTTCTTT; j_gene: TRBJ1-1; d_gene: -; v_gene: TRBV5-1; abundance: many
CDR3aa: CSVSYRDGYGYTF; CDR3nt: TGCAGCGTTAGTTACAGGGATGGCTATGGCTACACCTTC; j_gene: TRBJ1-2; d_gene: -; v_gene: TRBV29-1; abundance: many
CDR3aa: CAWSVQGFRGNQPQHF; CDR3nt: TGTGCCTGGAGTGTACAAGGTTTTAGGGGCAATCAGCCCCAGCATTTT; j_gene: TRBJ1-5; d_gene: -; v_gene: TRBV30; abundance: many
CDR3aa: CSARDLRQGGSDTQYF; CDR3nt: TGCAGTGCTAGAGATCTCCGGCAGGGTGGGTCAGATACGCAGTATTTT; j_gene: TRBJ2-3; d_gene: -; v_gene: TRBV20-1; abundance: few
CDR3aa: CASSNPGTGGYNSPLHF; CDR3nt: TGTGCCAGCAGCAATCCCGGGACAGGGGGCTATAATTCACCCCTCCACTTT; j_gene: TRBJ1-6; d_gene: TRBD1; v_gene: TRBV7-9; abundance: many
CDR3aa: CSVGGAWSYNEQFF; CDR3nt: TGCAGTGTCGGAGGAGCATGGTCCTACAATGAGCAGTTCTTC; j_gene: TRBJ2-1; d_gene: -; v_gene: TRBV20-1; abundance: many
CDR3aa: CASSEGGGGTDTQYF; CDR3nt: TGTGCCAGCAGTGAAGGCGGGGGGGGCACAGATACGCAGTATTTT; j_gene: TRBJ2-3; d_gene: TRBD2; v_gene: TRBV6-1; abundance: many
CDR3aa: CATREGGTEAFF; CDR3nt: TGTGCCACCAGGGAGGGGGGGACTGAAGCTTTCTTT; j_gene: TRBJ1-1; d_gene: -; v_gene: TRBV15; abundance: many
CDR3aa: CSVVSGVAGELFF; CDR3nt: TGCAGCGTTGTTTCGGGGGTGGCCGGGGAGCTGTTTTTT; j_gene: TRBJ2-2; d_gene: -; v_gene: TRBV29-1; abundance: -
CDR3aa: CASSFLDQETQYF; CDR3nt: TGTGCCAGCAGTTTTCTAGACCAAGAGACCCAGTACTTC; j_gene: TRBJ2-5; d_gene: -; v_gene: TRBV28; abundance: many
CDR3aa: CASSPRSTGTGSPRGANVLTF; CDR3nt: TGTGCCAGCAGCCCACGATCCACCGGGACGGGTTCTCCTAGAGGGGCCAACGTCCTGACTTTC; j_gene: TRBJ2-6; d_gene: -; v_gene: TRBV7-2; abundance: -
CDR3aa: CASSFEGTGELFF; CDR3nt: TGTGCCAGCAGTTTCGAGGGCACCGGGGAGCTGTTTTTT; j_gene: TRBJ2-2; d_gene: -; v_gene: TRBV12-3/TRBV12-4; abundance: many
CDR3aa: CASRGTENEKLFF; CDR3nt: TGCGCCAGCAGAGGGACAGAAAATGAAAAACTGTTTTTT; j_gene: TRBJ1-4; d_gene: TRBD1; v_gene: TRBV5-1; abundance: many
CDR3aa: CASSQGQGPTEAFF; CDR3nt: TGTGCCAGCAGCCAGGGACAGGGTCCCACTGAAGCTTTCTTT; j_gene: TRBJ1-1; d_gene: TRBD1; v_gene: TRBV5-5; abundance: many
CDR3aa: CASSPLSGTASYGYTF; CDR3nt: TGCGCCAGCAGCCCGCTCTCCGGGACAGCCAGCTATGGCTACACCTTC; j_gene: TRBJ1-2; d_gene: TRBD1; v_gene: TRBV5-1; abundance: few
CDR3aa: CASSPTGGGHNEQFF; CDR3nt: TGTGCCAGCAGTCCGACAGGGGGCGGGCACAATGAGCAGTTCTTC; j_gene: TRBJ2-1; d_gene: TRBD1; v_gene: TRBV7-9; abundance: many
CDR3aa: CASSLIVAGHSNTEAFF; CDR3nt: TGCGCCAGCAGCTTGATCGTTGCAGGGCATTCGAACACTGAAGCTTTCTTT; j_gene: TRBJ1-1; d_gene: -; v_gene: TRBV5-1; abundance: many
CDR3aa: CASTTAGGTDEQYF; CDR3nt: TGTGCCAGCACAACGGCTGGGGGGACTGACGAGCAGTACTTC; j_gene: TRBJ2-7; d_gene: -; v_gene: TRBV28; abundance: many
CDR3aa: CASSPQGSDSPLHF; CDR3nt: TGTGCCAGCAGCCCCCAGGGATCGGACTCACCCCTCCACTTT; j_gene: TRBJ1-6; d_gene: -; v_gene: TRBV3-1; abundance: -
CDR3aa: CASSPGTGLSYNEQFF; CDR3nt: TGTGCCAGCAGCCCGGGGACAGGATTATCCTACAATGAGCAGTTCTTC; j_gene: TRBJ2-1; d_gene: TRBD1; v_gene: TRBV7-3; abundance: many
CDR3aa: CASSLERGSTDTQYF; CDR3nt: TGTGCCAGCAGCTTAGAGCGGGGTAGCACAGATACGCAGTATTTT; j_gene: TRBJ2-3; d_gene: TRBD2; v_gene: TRBV7-8; abundance: few
CDR3aa: CSVPPDSPYNEQFF; CDR3nt: TGCAGCGTTCCGCCGGACAGCCCCTACAATGAGCAGTTCTTC; j_gene: TRBJ2-1; d_gene: -; v_gene: TRBV29-1; abundance: many
CDR3aa: CASSPSGSVETQYF; CDR3nt: TGTGCCAGCAGCCCCAGCGGGTCAGTGGAGACCCAGTACTTC; j_gene: TRBJ2-5; d_gene: -; v_gene: TRBV7-9; abundance: many
CDR3aa: CSARTGLVGELFF; CDR3nt: TGCAGCGCCCGGACAGGGTTAGTCGGGGAGCTGTTTTTT; j_gene: TRBJ2-2; d_gene: TRBD1; v_gene: TRBV29-1; abundance: many
CDR3aa: CASSIVPGLNNEQFF; CDR3nt: TGTGCCAGCAGCATCGTACCGGGACTAAACAATGAGCAGTTCTTC; j_gene: TRBJ2-1; d_gene: TRBD2; v_gene: TRBV7-9; abundance: many
CDR3aa: CASSKQGYDNQPQHF; CDR3nt: TGTGCCAGCAGCAAACAGGGTTACGACAATCAGCCCCAGCATTTT; j_gene: TRBJ1-5; d_gene: -; v_gene: TRBV28; abundance: many
CDR3aa: CASSARGQGRQNIQYF; CDR3nt: TGTGCCAGCAGTGCGCGAGGACAGGGGCGCCAAAACATTCAGTACTTC; j_gene: TRBJ2-4; d_gene: TRBD1; v_gene: TRBV27; abundance: many
CDR3aa: CASSDSTGTDTQYF; CDR3nt: TGTGCCAGCAGTGACTCGACAGGCACAGATACGCAGTATTTT; j_gene: TRBJ2-3; d_gene: -; v_gene: TRBV6-4; abundance: many
CDR3aa: CASSGRDRGKESNQPQHF; CDR3nt: TGTGCCAGCAGTGGCCGGGACAGGGGTAAGGAAAGCAATCAGCCCCAGCATTTT; j_gene: TRBJ1-5; d_gene: TRBD1; v_gene: TRBV12-3/TRBV12-4; abundance: -
CDR3aa: CAITSGTTTDTQYF; CDR3nt: TGTGCCATAACTTCGGGGACTACGACAGATACGCAGTATTTT; j_gene: TRBJ2-3; d_gene: TRBD2; v_gene: TRBV10-3; abundance: few
CDR3aa: CASSLLLAGGNEQFF; CDR3nt: TGCGCCAGCAGCCTCTTACTAGCGGGGGGCAATGAGCAGTTCTTC; j_gene: TRBJ2-1; d_gene: TRBD2; v_gene: TRBV5-1; abundance: -
CDR3aa: CASSPGIAGSPEQYF; CDR3nt: TGTGCCAGCTCACCAGGTATAGCGGGGTCGCCTGAGCAGTACTTC; j_gene: TRBJ2-7; d_gene: TRBD2; v_gene: TRBV18; abundance: few
CDR3aa: CSARDGDTDTGELFF; CDR3nt: TGCAGTGCTAGAGATGGGGACACCGACACCGGGGAGCTGTTTTTT; j_gene: TRBJ2-2; d_gene: -; v_gene: TRBV20-1; abundance: many
CDR3aa: CSARDRGQQGGTQYF; CDR3nt: TGCAGTGCTAGAGATAGAGGGCAACAGGGGGGTACGCAGTATTTT; j_gene: TRBJ2-3; d_gene: TRBD1; v_gene: TRBV20-1; abundance: many
CDR3aa: CASSLAGGGADTQYF; CDR3nt: TGTGCCAGCAGTCTAGCGGGTGGGGGGGCAGATACGCAGTATTTT; j_gene: TRBJ2-3; d_gene: TRBD2; v_gene: TRBV28; abundance: many
CDR3aa: CASSPRAGGTDTQYF; CDR3nt: TGTGCCAGCAGCCCCCGAGCGGGGGGCACAGATACGCAGTATTTT; j_gene: TRBJ2-3; d_gene: TRBD2; v_gene: TRBV7-2; abundance: many
CDR3aa: CASTLRGTYNEQFF; CDR3nt: TGTGCCAGCACCCTTCGCGGGACCTACAATGAGCAGTTCTTC; j_gene: TRBJ2-1; d_gene: -; v_gene: TRBV3-1; abundance: many
CDR3aa: CASSQADPVVEKLFF; CDR3nt: TGCGCCAGCAGCCAAGCGGACCCAGTTGTGGAAAAACTGTTTTTT; j_gene: TRBJ1-4; d_gene: -; v_gene: TRBV4-1; abundance: -
CDR3aa: CATRQRSENTIYF; CDR3nt: TGTGCCACCAGACAGCGCTCTGAAAACACCATATATTTT; j_gene: TRBJ1-3; d_gene: -; v_gene: TRBV6-2/TRBV6-3; abundance: many
CDR3aa: CASSLSSGQRGGGTGELFF; CDR3nt: TGCGCCAGCAGCCTCTCCAGCGGACAGCGGGGGGGCGGCACCGGGGAGCTGTTTTTT; j_gene: TRBJ2-2; d_gene: TRBD2; v_gene: TRBV4-1; abundance: many
CDR3aa: CASSEPALYYGYTF; CDR3nt: TGTGCCAGCAGTGAACCCGCCCTTTACTATGGCTACACCTTC; j_gene: TRBJ1-2; d_gene: -; v_gene: TRBV6-1; abundance: many
CDR3aa: CASSSTFTDTQYF; CDR3nt: TGCGCCAGCAGCTCTACTTTCACAGATACGCAGTATTTT; j_gene: TRBJ2-3; d_gene: -; v_gene: TRBV5-1; abundance: many
CDR3aa: CASSPTNTGELFF; CDR3nt: TGTGCCAGCAGCCCGACGAACACCGGGGAGCTGTTTTTT; j_gene: TRBJ2-2; d_gene: -; v_gene: TRBV9; abundance: many
CDR3aa: CASSRADGYEQYF; CDR3nt: TGTGCCAGCAGCCGGGCGGACGGCTACGAGCAGTACTTC; j_gene: TRBJ2-7; d_gene: -; v_gene: TRBV7-6; abundance: -
CDR3aa: CASSDQIAATNEKLFF; CDR3nt: TGTGCCAGCAGTGATCAGATAGCCGCAACTAATGAAAAACTGTTTTTT; j_gene: TRBJ1-4; d_gene: -; v_gene: TRBV2; abundance: many
CDR3aa: CASRLSRNTEAFF; CDR3nt: TGCGCCAGCAGACTCTCAAGGAACACTGAAGCTTTCTTT; j_gene: TRBJ1-1; d_gene: -; v_gene: TRBV10-1; abundance: many
CDR3aa: CASSVGYSQETQYF; CDR3nt: TGTGCCAGCAGCGTAGGGTACTCCCAAGAGACCCAGTACTTC; j_gene: TRBJ2-5; d_gene: -; v_gene: TRBV9; abundance: many
CDR3aa: CASSLDRTAGEQYF; CDR3nt: TGTGCCAGCAGCTTAGATAGGACCGCGGGGGAGCAGTACTTC; j_gene: TRBJ2-7; d_gene: -; v_gene: TRBV11-2; abundance: few
CDR3aa: CASSPWSQETQYF; CDR3nt: TGTGCCAGCTCACCATGGAGCCAAGAGACCCAGTACTTC; j_gene: TRBJ2-5; d_gene: -; v_gene: TRBV18; abundance: many
CDR3aa: CATSEYRQGSNTGELFF; CDR3nt: TGTGCCACCAGTGAGTACCGACAGGGGTCCAACACCGGGGAGCTGTTTTTT; j_gene: TRBJ2-2; d_gene: TRBD1; v_gene: TRBV24-1; abundance: many
CDR3aa: CASSYEISSYNEQFF; CDR3nt: TGTGCCAGCAGTTACGAAATCAGCTCCTACAATGAGCAGTTCTTC; j_gene: TRBJ2-1; d_gene: -; v_gene: TRBV6-2/TRBV6-3; abundance: many
CDR3aa: CASSSLTGYYEQYF; CDR3nt: TGTGCCAGCAGCTCATTGACAGGATACTACGAGCAGTACTTC; j_gene: TRBJ2-7; d_gene: -; v_gene: TRBV5-6; abundance: few
CDR3aa: CASSYQGNYTF; CDR3nt: TGTGCCAGCAGTTACCAAGGAAATTACACCTTC; j_gene: TRBJ1-2; d_gene: -; v_gene: TRBV6-5; abundance: few
CDR3aa: CASNQVNTGELFF; CDR3nt: TGCGCCAGCAACCAGGTGAACACCGGGGAGCTGTTTTTT; j_gene: TRBJ2-2; d_gene: -; v_gene: TRBV5-1; abundance: -
CDR3aa: CASSRPIQALSGNTIYF; CDR3nt: TGTGCCAGCAGTCGACCAATACAGGCACTCTCTGGAAACACCATATATTTT; j_gene: TRBJ1-3; d_gene: -; v_gene: TRBV12-3/TRBV12-4; abundance: many
CDR3aa: CASFPGGANVLTF; CDR3nt: TGTGCCAGTTTCCCAGGGGGGGCCAACGTCCTGACTTTC; j_gene: TRBJ2-6; d_gene: -; v_gene: TRBV19; abundance: many
CDR3aa: CASSYRDSSYEQYF; CDR3nt: TGTGCCAGCAGTTACCGGGACAGCTCCTACGAGCAGTACTTC; j_gene: TRBJ2-7; d_gene: TRBD1; v_gene: TRBV6-2/TRBV6-3; abundance: many
CDR3aa: CSAPGGKGETQYF; CDR3nt: TGCAGTGCGCCAGGGGGAAAGGGGGAGACCCAGTACTTC; j_gene: TRBJ2-5; d_gene: TRBD1; v_gene: TRBV20-1; abundance: -